This T cell receptor (beta chain) is from a study of identical twins. Findings of the study overall: Insertions ran lower in abundant cord blood beta clonotypes, though not in memory repertoires. Among monozygotic twins, out-of-frame TCR alpha sharing exceeded what models predicted.

On this clonotype: The antigen remains undetermined.

Template switching, a step in the protocol, added a universal primer site, and cDNA carried unique molecular identifiers. TCRdb recomputed calls from the 5' RACE reads with MiXCR, one row per CDR3 protein. The data hold more than 250,000 distinct CDR3 sequences, with about 8.9% observed a single time. CDR3 length equals 14 residues. Trimming shortened V by 3 bases and J by 6 bases, and 15 bases separated the two germline ends. Germline-derived CDR1 and CDR2 are KGHSH and LQKENI. These data were also filed under a second study, of yellow fever vaccine responses in identical twins.

Sequencing was done on a sample of memory (CD45RO+) T cells sorted from blood. The chain recombines TRBV18 with TRBJ2-7; D is tentatively TRBD1 or TRBD2 (5 bases each). This TCR was recovered from a woman under 30 in good health. The CDR3 DNA follows: TGTGCCAGCTCACCGGGACCCAACAACGCCGAGCAGTACTTC. Protein sequence: CASSPGPNNAEQYF. The full variable domain, its missing parts supplied by reference TRBV18 and TRBJ2-7, is NAGVMQNPRHLVRRRGQEARLRCSPMKGHSHVYWYRQLPEEGLKFMVYLQKENIIDESGMPKERFSAEFPKEGPSILRIQQVVRGDSAAYFCASSPGPNNAEQYFGPGTRLTVT.